The next 25 T cell receptor beta chains were all read from a single sample in a study of blood T cell repertoires in COVID-19. Clones were read by immunoSEQ multiplex PCR, and TCRdb kept only the in-frame ones, dropping some. The sample lists approximately 97,000 clones, 84% occurring once. Material: peripheral blood. The receptor source for this set is a man aged 35-49 years with active or convalescent COVID-19.

The genes are TRBV18 and TRBJ1-2; no definite D call. Germline V gives CDR1 KGHSH, CDR2 LQKENI. V gave up 0 bases and J gave up 7 bases, with 9 bases separating them. There are 13 residues in the CDR3. CDR3 residues: CASSPPEELGYTF. CDR3 coding DNA: TGTGCCAGCTCACCACCCGAGGAGCTTGGCTACACCTTC.

The chain combines TRBV7-9 with TRBJ1-6, with a tentative D call TRBD1 (5 bases). This CDR3 region has 12 residues. The germline V and J ends were trimmed by 5 bases and 7 bases, with 6 bases remaining between them. Germline lookup yields CDR1 SEHNR and CDR2 FQNEAQ (reference sequence). CDR3 sequence (DNA): TGTGCCAGCAGCGCAGGGAATTCACCCCTCCACTTT. Translation gives CASSAGNSPLHF.

V is TRBV3-1 (or the pseudogene TRBV3-2) and J is TRBJ2-2, with 15 positions matching TRBD2. The CDR3 contains 16 residues. From germline, CDR1 is LGHDT and CDR2 YNNKEL (reference sequence). V lost 6 bases to trimming and J lost 4 bases; unmatched junction nucleotides: 3. CDR3: CASSLGLAGGTGELFF. As DNA, the CDR3 is TGTGCCAGCAGTTTGGGACTAGCGGGGGGCACCGGGGAGCTGTTTTTT.

The V call is TRBV7-2, the J call TRBJ2-1; TRBD2 matches at 8 bases. J lost 2 bases, V lost 3 bases, and 3 bases had no gene match. Germline CDR1 SGHTA, CDR2 FQGNSA. This CDR3 has 15 amino acids. CDR3: CASSFGGAAYNEQFF. The CDR3 DNA reads as TGTGCCAGCAGCTTCGGGGGGGCTGCCTACAATGAGCAGTTCTTC. The entire variable domain, with the rest obtained from reference TRBV7-2 and TRBJ2-1, is as follows: GAGVSQSPSNKVTEKGKDVELRCDPISGHTALYWYRQSLGQGLEFLIYFQGNSAPDKSGLPSDRFSAERTGGSVSTLTIQRTQQEDSAVYLCASSFGGAAYNEQFFGPGTRLTVL.

This rearrangement joins TRBV25-1 to TRBJ2-5; 9 positions agree with TRBD1. Looked up from germline, CDR1 is MGHDK and CDR2 is SYGVNS. V shed 5 bases, J shed 4 bases, and the junction held 8 bases outside the gene matches. The CDR3 is 15 residues long. The CDR3 sequence: CASSRNWDRAETQYF. The CDR3 DNA is TGTGCCAGCAGTAGAAACTGGGACAGGGCAGAGACCCAGTACTTC.

The chain recombines TRBV19 with TRBJ1-6, with a possible D match to TRBD1 (6 bases). The CDR3 runs to 16 residues. Looked up from germline, CDR1 is LNHDA and CDR2 is SQIVND (reference sequence). V lost 4 bases and J lost 7, with 17 bases in between. This CDR3 is CASSRPPGQRNSPLHF. The CDR3 nucleotides read TGTGCCAGTAGTAGACCCCCGGGACAAAGAAATTCACCCCTCCACTTT.

The CDR3 sequence: CATSDPDRVGYSNQPQHF. DNA of the CDR3: TGTGCCACCAGTGACCCGGACAGGGTAGGATATAGCAATCAGCCCCAGCATTTT. The chain joins TRBV24-1 to TRBJ1-5; TRBD1 matches at 8 bases. Germline V gene data show CDR1 as KGHDR and CDR2 as SFDVKD. V lost 4 bases to trimming and J lost 0 bases; unmatched junction nucleotides: 10. This CDR3 comprises 18 residues.

V and J are TRBV3-1 (or the pseudogene TRBV3-2) and TRBJ1-3; D is unclear. Germline values: CDR1 LGHDT, CDR2 YNNKEL (reference sequence). The CDR3 length is 15 residues. Trimming removed 1 base from V and 0 bases from J, with 7 bases in between. The CDR3 is CASSQVWSSGNTIYF. CDR3 sequence (DNA): TGTGCCAGCAGCCAAGTCTGGAGCTCTGGAAACACCATATATTTT.

V usage is TRBV12-3 or TRBV12-4 and J usage is TRBJ1-2; 9 bases align to TRBD1. This CDR3 is 13 amino acids long. The V gene end was trimmed by 5 bases and the J gene end by 8 bases; junction bases not matched to a gene: 6. The CDR3 DNA reads as TGTGCCAGCAGTCACAGGGGGCGTAACGGCTACACCTTC. It yields the protein CASSHRGRNGYTF.

CDR3 sequence: CASSRPGLGTYEQYF. The CDR3 DNA sequence: TGTGCCAGCAGTCGACCGGGACTAGGTACCTACGAGCAGTACTTC. V and J are TRBV5-4 and TRBJ2-7; 8 nucleotides align to TRBD2. The CDR3 is 15 residues long. Germline CDR1 and CDR2: SGHNT and YYREEE (reference sequence). After removal of 5 bases from V and 2 bases from J, the junction contained 9 bases not matched to a gene.

This chain connects TRBV7-8 to TRBJ1-5, with a possible D match to TRBD1 (6 bases). V shed 5 bases and J shed 5 bases, with 13 bases lying between them. The CDR3 extends over 14 amino acids. The germline gives CDR1 SGHVS, CDR2 FQNEAQ. CDR3 sequence (DNA): TGTGCCAGCAGCCAAACGACAGGATATCAGCCCCAGCATTTT. Its translation: CASSQTTGYQPQHF.

This clone was seen once. CDR3 nucleotides: TGCGCCAGCAGCTTGGAGTCCGGGGAAGCTTTCTTT. Protein product: CASSLESGEAFF. The chain uses TRBV5-1 and TRBJ1-1; D uncertain. The germline V gene has CDR1 SGHRS and CDR2 YFSETQ. V shed 0 bases and J shed 8 bases, with 8 bases lying between them. This CDR3 region has 12 residues. The full variable domain, its missing parts supplied by reference TRBV5-1 and TRBJ1-1, is KAGVTQTPRYLIKTRGQQVTLSCSPISGHRSVSWYQQTPGQGLQFLFEYFSETQRNKGNFPGRFSGRQFSNSRSEMNVSTLELGDSALYLCASSLESGEAFFGQGTRLTVV.

V gene TRBV18 combines with J gene TRBJ2-2, with 10 bases fitting TRBD1. The V segment lost 3 bases and the J segment 5 bases; nucleotides outside the gene matches: 3. The CDR3 contains 15 residues. Germline V gene sequence: CDR1 KGHSH, CDR2 LQKENI. The CDR3 reads CASSPGQGWTGELFF. CDR3 nucleotides: TGTGCCAGCTCACCGGGACAGGGGTGGACCGGGGAGCTGTTTTTT.

This clone was detected only a few times. V usage is TRBV3-1 (or the pseudogene TRBV3-2) and J usage is TRBJ2-1; TRBD2 aligns across 9 bases. Germline trimming cut 4 bases from V and 6 bases from J; bases unmatched to any gene: 10. Germline V gene sequence: CDR1 LGHDT, CDR2 YNNKEL (reference sequence). There are 16 residues in the CDR3. The CDR3 nucleotides read TGTGCCAGCAGCCGCGGGGGGGTCACTAGGGCCAATGAGCAGTTCTTC. This sequence encodes CASSRGGVTRANEQFF.

V usage is TRBV30 and J usage is TRBJ1-5; D is unclear. This CDR3 contains 14 residues. The germline gives CDR1 GTSNPN, CDR2 SVGIG (reference sequence). The germline V and J ends were trimmed by 0 bases and 9 bases, with 15 bases remaining between them. CDR3 sequence reads: CAWSVGSAEGPQHF. CDR3 coding DNA: TGTGCCTGGAGTGTTGGTTCGGCCGAGGGGCCCCAGCATTTT.

V is TRBV7-2 and J is TRBJ2-1; 7 bases agree with TRBD1. The CDR3 has 14 residues. Germline CDR1 and CDR2: SGHTA and FQGNSA. The V segment lost 0 bases and the J segment 10 bases; nucleotides outside the gene matches: 6. CDR3 region: CASSLATGWREQFF. In DNA form, the CDR3 reads TGTGCCAGCAGCTTAGCGACAGGGTGGCGGGAGCAGTTCTTC.

Here the CDR3 DNA reads TGTGCCAGCAGCGCGGACAGGGGGCAGATAACTAATGAAAAACTGTTTTTT. Protein product: CASSADRGQITNEKLFF. The chain carries TRBV7-9 and TRBJ1-4, with 11 bases aligning to TRBD1. The CDR3 covers 17 residues. V trimming: 5 bases; J trimming: 1 base; junction bases outside the gene matches: 6. Per the germline V gene, CDR1 is SEHNR and CDR2 is FQNEAQ (reference sequence).

The chain carries TRBV11-2 and TRBJ1-1, with D tentatively TRBD1 (5 bases). The CDR3 covers 14 residues. Trimming stripped 4 bases from V and 0 bases from J, with 9 bases between. Germline CDR1 reads SGHAT; CDR2 reads FQNNGV. The CDR3 is CASSSPGLNTEAFF. The CDR3 DNA sequence: TGTGCCAGCAGCTCACCAGGGCTGAACACTGAAGCTTTCTTT. The whole variable domain, filled in from reference TRBV11-2 and TRBJ1-1, reads EAGVAQSPRYKIIEKRQSVAFWCNPISGHATLYWYQQILGQGPKLLIQFQNNGVVDDSQLPKDRFSAERLKGVDSTLKIQPAKLEDSAVYLCASSSPGLNTEAFFGQGTRLTVV.

The V and J genes are TRBV3-1 (or the pseudogene TRBV3-2) and TRBJ2-4, with a weak D call TRBD1 (7 bases). The CDR3 totals 15 residues. V lost 1 base and J 6 bases, leaving 13 bases between the germline ends. CDR1 is LGHDT, CDR2 YNNKEL, per germline (reference sequence). This CDR3 is CASSQGGQGGNIQYF. CDR3 bases: TGTGCCAGCAGCCAAGGGGGGCAGGGGGGAAACATTCAGTACTTC.

This clone has just one count. The chain has TRBV5-1 and TRBJ1-1; D perhaps matches TRBD1 (6 bases). The germline V gene has CDR1 SGHRS and CDR2 YFSETQ. V lost 2 bases to trimming and J lost 3 bases, with 11 bases between them. The CDR3 runs 14 residues. The CDR3 nucleotides read TGCGCCAGCAGCTTACAGGGCCCCTACACTGAAGCTTTCTTT. This encodes CASSLQGPYTEAFF.

The chain has TRBV29-1 and TRBJ2-3, with 8 bases matching TRBD1. The CDR3 is made up of 13 amino acids. J gave up 8 bases and V 5 bases, and 9 bases lay outside the gene matches. CDR1 is SQVTM and CDR2 is ANQGSEA in the germline V gene. CDR3 protein: CSVNGQGRSTQYF. In nucleotides, the CDR3 is TGCAGCGTTAATGGACAGGGTCGTAGTACGCAGTATTTT.

The count of this clone is one. This chain uses TRBV7-3 with TRBJ2-2; 9 bases fit TRBD1. V was clipped by 4 bases and J by 4 bases; unmatched bases: 4. Germline loops: CDR1 SGHTA, CDR2 FQGTGA. This CDR3 spans 15 amino acids. This CDR3 is CASSSDRGFTGELFF. The DNA of the CDR3 is TGTGCCAGCAGCTCCGACAGGGGGTTCACCGGGGAGCTGTTTTTT.

This clone appeared a few times. CDR3: CASRYSPTGLNTEAFF. CDR3 coding DNA: TGTGCCAGCAGATATTCGCCCACAGGGTTGAACACTGAAGCTTTCTTT. This chain joins TRBV27 and TRBJ1-1; weak D call: TRBD1 (6 bases). Trimming removed 6 bases from V and 0 bases from J, with 17 bases in between. Germline V CDR1 and CDR2: MNHEY, SMNVEV (reference sequence). The CDR3 is made up of 16 amino acids.

The chain couples TRBV29-1 to TRBJ1-5; a weak D match, TRBD1 (6 bases). Germline CDR1 reads SQVTM; CDR2 reads ANQGSEA. This CDR3 has 13 residues. Trimming stripped 5 bases from V and 4 bases from J, with 12 bases between. For the CDR3, the DNA is TGCAGCGTTCTAGGGGGACCTAATCAGCCCCAGCATTTT. This codes for CSVLGGPNQPQHF.

This sequence joins TRBV6-1 and TRBJ1-3, with 9 bases aligning to TRBD1. CDR3 size: 17 residues. Germline assignment: CDR1 MNHNS and CDR2 SASEGT. The V gene end was trimmed by 3 bases and the J gene end by 6 bases; junction bases not matched to a gene: 12. Written as DNA, the CDR3 is TGTGCCAGCAGTGATGGCGGGACCGGGACAGGGAAAAACACCATATATTTT. Amino acids: CASSDGGTGTGKNTIYF.